The subject of this entry is one TCR beta chain. Per germline, CDR1 SQVTM and CDR2 ANQGSEA. V lost 6 bases, J lost 3 bases, and 11 bases lay in between. This CDR3 region has 12 residues. The method was immunoSEQ multiplex PCR; TCRdb's version includes in-frame clones alone and lacks a portion of them. The sample shows 80,000 or so clones, 85% of them seen only once. This entry is derived from a study of OX40 agonist ivuxolimab in advanced cancers. This sequence was found in an adult with an advanced solid tumor such as melanoma, head and neck, liver or kidney cancer. The chain carries TRBV29-1 and TRBJ1-2; no definite D call. Here the sequenced sample was CD4+ or CD8+ T cells sorted from blood, taken in a trial of the OX40 agonist ivuxolimab. CDR3 protein: CSVGGGDYGYTF. The CDR3 DNA follows: TGCAGCGTCGGCGGAGGAGACTATGGCTACACCTTC.